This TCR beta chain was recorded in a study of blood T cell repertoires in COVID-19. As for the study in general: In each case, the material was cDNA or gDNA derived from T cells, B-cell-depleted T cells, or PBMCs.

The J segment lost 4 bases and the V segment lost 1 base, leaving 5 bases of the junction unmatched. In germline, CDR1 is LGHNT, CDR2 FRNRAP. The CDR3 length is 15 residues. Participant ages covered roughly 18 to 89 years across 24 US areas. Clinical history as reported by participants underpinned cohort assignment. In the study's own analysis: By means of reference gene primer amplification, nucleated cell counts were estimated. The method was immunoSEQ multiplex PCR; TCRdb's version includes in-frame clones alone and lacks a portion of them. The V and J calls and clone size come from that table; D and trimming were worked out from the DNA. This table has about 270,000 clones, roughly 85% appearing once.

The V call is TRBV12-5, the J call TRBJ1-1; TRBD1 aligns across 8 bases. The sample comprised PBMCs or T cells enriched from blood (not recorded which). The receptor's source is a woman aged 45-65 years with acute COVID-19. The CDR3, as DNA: TGTGCTAGTGGTTTGGGTACTACAGGGGGCACTGAAGCTTTCTTT. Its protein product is CASGLGTTGGTEAFF.